The entry below describes one T cell receptor beta chain. What antigen it recognizes has not been identified. No base quality values were provided; no much bigger clone lies one nucleotide off. Clipping removes 6 bases from V and 8 bases from J, with 6 as the unmatched junction base count. The CDR3 holds 12 amino acids from the cysteine to the phenylalanine. Only the CDR3 portion is preserved as DNA: 36 bases, with reading frame beginning at the first base. This sample stems from a study of blood T cell repertoires in COVID-19 (dated by TCRdb to about 2020). Study-wide context: Collaborator samples came from the United States, Italy and Spain and covered acute and convalescent phases of COVID-19. The repertoires were made available in a free public database intended to serve as a resource for research on the immune response to SARS-CoV-2. The dataset comprised deeply sampled blood TCRbeta repertoires from subjects exposed to, actively infected with, or recovered from COVID-19. Where available, HLA class I and class II types were taken from metadata supplied by the sample provider and were not determined by assay-based typing. A de-identified subject ID, COVID-19 status, age in years and sex were almost always included in the sample metadata. The material from the prospective study consisted of cDNA or gDNA derived from T cells, B-cell-depleted T cells, or PBMCs. The samples were drawn from the first 160 participants of the ongoing ImmuneRACE study and from under 1,500 subjects provided by 6 global collaborators. The research as a whole found: How much clinical and demographic metadata was included differed by source and by participant, and the metadata was provided uncurated.

TCRbeta CDR3 regions were amplified from genomic DNA using the immunoSEQ Assay, a bias-controlled multiplex PCR. Regarding the original processing steps: Within the assay, amplification of reference gene primers was used to estimate how many nucleated cells each sample contained. To quantify the absolute abundance of each unique TCRbeta CDR3 rearrangement, sequence reads were collapsed and filtered. Productive Simpson clonality was computed per sample as the square root of Simpson's diversity index over productive rearrangements. TCRdb's version of the immuneACCESS table is confined to in-frame rearrangements and falls short of the full clone set. An unresolved V gene accounts for under half of the shortfall where checked; the remainder is of unknown origin. V, J and clone size reflect that table, while D and trimming were determined from the DNA. Recorded for this sample are fewer than 250,000 clones; around four fifths of them occurred a single time. Of the sample, about 20% falls within the top ten clones.

The collaborating institutions used their own protocols to collect whole blood in K2EDTA tubes. Collaborator samples were shipped for TCRbeta analysis as frozen whole blood, isolated PBMCs, or DNA extracted from either sample type. This receptor chain uses TRBV12-3 or TRBV12-4 and TRBJ1-2; TRBD1 aligns with 7 central bases. Sequenced input: peripheral blood. This clonotype originated in a human donor in a cohort sampled during active COVID-19. The nucleotide sequence reads TGTGCCAGCAGATCACAGGGGAGAGGCTACACCTTC. Its product reads: CASRSQGRGYTF.